The 30 T cell receptor beta chains presented below share a single source sample, sequenced in a study of T cell repertoires in cytomegalovirus infection. These TCRs are of unknown antigen specificity. A single record per CDR3 protein comes from TCRdb applying MiXCR to the reads. The sample records hundreds of thousands of distinct CDR3 sequences, 30% to 40% being singletons. This sample comprised cultured CD8+ T cells from PBMCs, obtained from culture after CMV antigen stimulation. The receptors stem from a human donor in good health (CMV status not recorded). Some clones in this sample may be carry-over from other donors' samples.

The chain couples TRBV28 to TRBJ2-3, with 7 bases identical to TRBD2. Germline loops: CDR1 MDHEN, CDR2 SYDVKM. Trimming took 1 base from V and 3 from J; bases not matched to a gene: 13. The CDR3 consists of 18 residues. CDR3 sequence (DNA): TGTGCCAGCAGTTTATTGGCGGGGGAGGGAATAAGGACAGATACGCAGTATTTT. Translated: CASSLLAGEGIRTDTQYF.

At least ten counts were recorded for this clonotype. The chain links TRBV7-2 to TRBJ1-1; no reliable D call. Trimming took off 2 bases at V and 0 bases at J, with 7 bases between the two ends. Germline lookup yields CDR1 SGHTA and CDR2 FQGNSA. CDR3 length: 14 residues. The CDR3 here is CASSLLGMNTEAFF. The CDR3 region has the DNA TGTGCCAGCAGCTTACTGGGAATGAACACTGAAGCTTTCTTT. Looking up the rest from reference TRBV7-2 and TRBJ1-1 gives the full variable domain: GAGVSQSPSNKVTEKGKDVELRCDPISGHTALYWYRQSLGQGLEFLIYFQGNSAPDKSGLPSDRFSAERTGGSVSTLTIQRTQQEDSAVYLCASSLLGMNTEAFFGQGTRLTVV.

The CDR3 DNA reads as TGTGCCACCAGCGGACAGGGTAATTACGAGCAGTACGTC. Its translation: CATSGQGNYEQYV. The chain has TRBV15 and TRBJ2-7, with 8 positions matching TRBD1. The CDR3 totals 13 residues. Germline loops: CDR1 LNHNV, CDR2 YYDKDF (reference sequence). After removal of 5 bases from V and 4 bases from J, the junction contained 4 bases not matched to a gene.

The rearrangement joins TRBV9 to TRBJ1-2, with 7 bases fitting TRBD1. CDR1 and CDR2 from the germline V gene are SGDLS and YYNGEE. V dropped 0 bases and J dropped 2; count of bases not matched to a gene: 7. This CDR3 spans 16 amino acids. CDR3 in amino acids: CASSVGDSPRNYGYTF. The CDR3 region has the DNA TGTGCCAGCAGCGTAGGGGACAGCCCTAGGAACTATGGCTACACCTTC. The full variable domain, in which reference TRBV9 and TRBJ1-2 provide the parts outside the CDR3, is DSGVTQTPKHLITATGQRVTLRCSPRSGDLSVYWYQQSLDQGLQFLIQYYNGEERAKGNILERFSAQQFPDLHSELNLSSLELGDSALYFCASSVGDSPRNYGYTFGSGTRLTVV.

A few counts support this clonotype. The V and J genes are TRBV15 and TRBJ1-2, with no clear D. Germline loops: CDR1 LNHNV, CDR2 YYDKDF (reference sequence). CDR3 length: 14 amino acids. V was clipped by 0 bases and J by 5 bases, with 10 bases between them. The CDR3, as DNA: TGTGCCACCAGCAGAGATACGGGTTTGTATGGCTACACCTTC. As protein: CATSRDTGLYGYTF. Full variable domain (outside the CDR3, taken from reference TRBV15 and TRBJ1-2): DAMVIQNPRYQVTQFGKPVTLSCSQTLNHNVMYWYQQKSSQAPKLLFHYYDKDFNNEADTPDNFQSRRPNTSFCFLDIRSPGLGDTAMYLCATSRDTGLYGYTFGSGTRLTVV.

This clonotype has just a few counts. This chain links TRBV27 with TRBJ2-1, with D perhaps TRBD2 (7 bases). Trimming took 2 bases from V and 7 from J, leaving 12 bases between them. The germline CDR1 and CDR2 sequences are MNHEY and SMNVEV (reference sequence). This CDR3 contains 14 residues. The CDR3 sequence is CASSLKKGGNEQFF. CDR3 in DNA: TGTGCCAGCAGTTTAAAGAAGGGGGGGAATGAGCAGTTCTTC.

The table lists this clonotype with a few counts. The rearrangement joins TRBV7-2 to TRBJ2-5; the match to TRBD2 covers 8 bases. The CDR3 is 15 residues long. Germline V gene data show CDR1 as SGHTA and CDR2 as FQGNSA. Germline trimming cut 5 bases from V and 5 bases from J; bases unmatched to any gene: 10. In DNA, the CDR3 is TGTGCCAGCAGCCACGTAGCGGGGCCTAGGGAGACCCAGTACTTC. Its protein is CASSHVAGPRETQYF.

This clonotype was seen once. V and J are TRBV7-3 and TRBJ2-7; D is ambiguous. The CDR3 extends over 13 amino acids. CDR1 is SGHTA and CDR2 is FQGTGA in the germline V gene. V gave up 5 bases and J gave up 4 bases, with 12 bases separating them. The CDR3 nucleotides read TGTGCCAGCAGCCCGCCGACCCTTTACGAGCAGTACGTC. As protein: CASSPPTLYEQYV.

V and J are TRBV15 and TRBJ2-5, with no clear D. Trimming took 4 bases from V and 1 from J, leaving 19 bases between them. CDR1 and CDR2 (germline): LNHNV, YYDKDF (reference sequence). This CDR3 spans 17 amino acids. The CDR3 is CATSTDRGAPFQETQYF. CDR3 nucleotide sequence: TGTGCCACCAGCACCGATCGTGGTGCTCCCTTCCAAGAGACCCAGTACTTC.

This clonotype was detected only a few times. The CDR3 spells CASDFTLAAGPSKERGTEAFF. The CDR3 DNA reads TGTGCCAGCGACTTTACTTTGGCGGCAGGGCCATCCAAAGAAAGGGGGACTGAAGCTTTCTTT. The chain has TRBV28 and TRBJ1-1; TRBD1 might be the D (6 bases). Trimming took off 8 bases at V and 5 bases at J, with 39 bases between the two ends. The germline V gene encodes CDR1 MDHEN and CDR2 SYDVKM. This CDR3 is 21 amino acids long.

The rearrangement uses TRBV7-9 and TRBJ2-1; maybe TRBD2 (5 bases). CDR3 length: 15 amino acids. Germline CDR1 SEHNR, CDR2 FQNEAQ (reference sequence). The V end lost 4 bases, the J end lost 3 bases, and 13 bases lay between the germline ends. The CDR3 is CASSSYMGVYNEQFF. The CDR3 coding sequence is TGTGCCAGCAGCTCTTACATGGGAGTCTACAATGAGCAGTTCTTC.

V gene TRBV6-5 combines with J gene TRBJ1-2; 8 positions agree with TRBD1. Germline CDR1 and CDR2: MNHEY and SVGAGI. V trimming: 0 bases; J trimming: 3 bases; junction bases outside the gene matches: 0. The length of the CDR3 is 14 residues. This CDR3 reads CASSYSTGDYGYTF. In DNA form, the CDR3 reads TGTGCCAGCAGTTACTCGACAGGGGACTATGGCTACACCTTC.

The chain combines TRBV5-4 with TRBJ1-1, with D perhaps TRBD1 (5 bases). Trimming stripped 3 bases from V and 0 bases from J, with 15 bases between. The CDR3 totals 16 residues. Germline loops: CDR1 SGHNT, CDR2 YYREEE (reference sequence). The CDR3 DNA follows: TGTGCCAGCAGCTCTTACATTGGGACGGTGAACACTGAAGCTTTCTTT. Residues: CASSSYIGTVNTEAFF. Together with reference TRBV5-4 and TRBJ1-1, the CDR3 gives the full variable domain: ETGVTQSPTHLIKTRGQQVTLRCSSQSGHNTVSWYQQALGQGPQFIFQYYREEENGRGNFPPRFSGLQFPNYSSELNVNALELDDSALYLCASSSYIGTVNTEAFFGQGTRLTVV.

This clonotype was found a few times. V and J are TRBV5-6 and TRBJ2-7; 7 positions agree with TRBD1. The CDR3 spans 12 residues. V dropped 8 bases and J dropped 5; count of bases not matched to a gene: 7. In germline, CDR1 is SGHDT, CDR2 YYEEEE. Here the CDR3 reads CASQGRGNEQYV. The CDR3 DNA is TGTGCCAGTCAGGGCAGGGGGAACGAGCAGTACGTC.

The table lists this clonotype with a few counts. This chain joins TRBV12-3 or TRBV12-4 and TRBJ1-1, with a tentative D call TRBD1 (5 bases). V lost 6 bases and J 1 base, leaving 18 bases between the germline ends. The CDR3 totals 16 residues. CDR3 DNA: TGTGCCAGCAGCCCCACGGCCCAGGGTTGGAACACTGAAGCTTTCTTT. It encodes CASSPTAQGWNTEAFF.

In regard to this clonotype: This clone may be a read error of a much larger clone one base away. The chain carries TRBV7-6 and TRBJ2-5; D is uncertain. Germline-derived CDR1 and CDR2 are SGHVS and FNYEAQ. There are 16 residues in the CDR3. V was shortened by 7 bases and J by 5 bases, with 23 bases between the two germline ends. The CDR3: CASNFILGPNAETQYF. Written as DNA, the CDR3 is TGTGCCAGCAACTTTATTCTAGGACCAAACGCGGAGACCCAGTACTTC.

This clonotype has at least ten counts. The V gene is TRBV10-3, the J gene TRBJ2-7; 8 nucleotides agree with TRBD1. The V segment lost 7 bases and the J segment 4 bases; nucleotides outside the gene matches: 12. The germline V gene encodes CDR1 ENHRY and CDR2 SYGVKD. The CDR3 is made up of 15 amino acids. CDR3: CAIKTGVGITYEQYF. The DNA of the CDR3 is TGTGCCATCAAGACAGGGGTGGGGATCACGTACGAGCAGTACTTC.

On this clonotype itself: One end of the junction does not line up with germline, which may come from a read error. The genes are TRBV11-2 and TRBJ2-1, with 14 bases identical to TRBD2. Germline CDR1 and CDR2: SGHAT and FQNNGV. The CDR3 is made up of 16 amino acids. The CDR3 spells CANSPTSGGAYNEQFF. CDR3 nucleotides: TGTGCCAACAGCCCGACTAGCGGGGGGGCCTACAATGAGCAGTTCTTC. Supplemented by reference TRBV11-2 and TRBJ2-1, the full variable domain reads EAGVAQSPRYKIIEKRQSVAFWCNPISGHATLYWYQQILGQGPKLLIQFQNNGVVDDSQLPKDRFSAERLKGVDSTLKIQPAKLEDSAVYLCANSPTSGGAYNEQFFGPGTRLTVL.

This chain uses TRBV6-6 with TRBJ2-1; a possible D gene is TRBD2 (6 bases). Trimming took 9 bases from V and 5 from J, leaving 11 bases between them. Per the germline V gene, CDR1 is MNHNY and CDR2 is SVGAGI (reference sequence). This CDR3 is 12 amino acids long. The CDR3, as DNA: TGTGCCAGTGGGGGGACCCACAATGAGCAGTTCTTC. It is translated as CASGGTHNEQFF.

The sample holds many counts of this clonotype. This rearrangement joins TRBV6-2 or TRBV6-3 to TRBJ2-1; 8 bases are shared with TRBD2. This CDR3 is built from 15 residues. The J segment lost 7 bases and the V segment lost 10 bases, leaving 15 bases of the junction unmatched. Germline values: CDR1 MNHEY, CDR2 SVGEGT. As DNA, the CDR3 is TGTGCCATATCTAGGACTAGCCCTGTGGGGAATGAGCAGTTCTTC. Its translation: CAISRTSPVGNEQFF.

Only a few counts were recorded for this clonotype. J is TRBJ2-2 and V is TRBV6-8, with TRBD1 matching over 9 bases. V trimming: 5 bases; J trimming: 7 bases; junction bases outside the gene matches: 5. The germline V gene encodes CDR1 MNHGY and CDR2 SAAAGT. CDR3 length: 14 residues. This CDR3 is CASSPTGGFGELFF. In DNA form, the CDR3 reads TGTGCCAGCAGTCCAACAGGGGGCTTCGGGGAGCTGTTTTTT.

A remark on this clonotype: Germline and junction disagree at one end, which may indicate a read error. This chain links TRBV4-2 with TRBJ2-2, with D perhaps TRBD1 (5 bases). From germline, CDR1 is LGHNA and CDR2 YNFKEQ. CDR3 length equals 18 residues. CDR3 DNA: TGTGTCAGCAGCCAACTTCTCCTCGACAGTGGGAACACCGGGGAGCTGTTTTTT. Translated: CVSSQLLLDSGNTGELFF.

This clonotype was counted many times. V is TRBV12-3 or TRBV12-4 and J is TRBJ1-4; the D is unclear. The CDR3 is made up of 17 amino acids. The germline V and J ends were trimmed by 3 bases and 8 bases, with 22 bases remaining between them. The CDR3 reads CASSLRPGEYNEEKLFF. The DNA for the CDR3 is TGTGCCAGCAGTTTGCGTCCAGGTGAATACAATGAAGAAAAACTGTTTTTT.

This chain joins TRBV7-4 and TRBJ2-1; the match to TRBD2 covers 10 bases. Looked up from germline, CDR1 is SGHVT and CDR2 is SQSDAQ. The V and J ends lost 0 bases and 6 bases, in that order; junction bases with no gene match: 5. CDR3 length: 16 amino acids. The CDR3 spells CASSLAASGGGNEQFF. Written as DNA, the CDR3 is TGTGCCAGCAGCTTAGCGGCTAGCGGGGGAGGCAATGAGCAGTTCTTC.

This clonotype has only a few counts. Its ends do not fully match the called genes, so a read error is possible. This chain links TRBV7-7 with TRBJ2-5; D gene uncertain. This CDR3 is built from 15 residues. CDR1 SSHAT and CDR2 FNYEAQ come from the germline V gene (reference sequence). CDR3: CASSFMDVPRETQYF. The CDR3 DNA reads as TGTGCTAGCAGCTTTATGGACGTCCCCAGGGAGACCCAGTACTTC.

In its sample, this clonotype was seen a few times. The chain couples TRBV6-1 to TRBJ1-4; possible D gene TRBD1, 5 bases. The V end was cut by 4 bases, the J end by 6 bases, with 12 bases between. The V gene's germline CDR1 is MNHNS and CDR2 SASEGT. The CDR3 contains 14 residues. DNA of the CDR3: TGTGCCAGCAGTGGGGGTAGAGGGGATGAAAAACTGTTTTTT. Translated, it gives CASSGGRGDEKLFF.

This clonotype was detected only a few times. This chain joins TRBV4-1 and TRBJ2-7; 9 bases fit TRBD1. The CDR3 runs 14 residues. Germline CDR1 reads MGHRA; CDR2 reads YSYEKL. The V and J ends lost 4 bases and 7 bases, in that order; junction bases with no gene match: 8. The CDR3 sequence: CASSLGTGLREQYF. In DNA, the CDR3 is TGCGCCAGCAGCCTCGGGACAGGGCTTCGGGAGCAGTACTTC.

The chain carries TRBV4-1 and TRBJ2-1; TRBD1 matches 9 bases. This CDR3 region has 14 residues. CDR1 is MGHRA and CDR2 is YSYEKL in the germline V gene. With 5 bases clipped from V and 6 bases from J, the junction kept 5 bases outside the gene matches. DNA of the CDR3: TGCGCCAGCAGCTGGGACAGGGATGGCAATGAGCAGTTCTTC. Residues: CASSWDRDGNEQFF.

The chain has TRBV18 and TRBJ2-3; 9 nucleotides align to TRBD2. CDR3 size: 16 residues. V was pared by 2 bases and J by 4 bases, with 7 bases of the junction left unmatched. Germline V CDR1 and CDR2: KGHSH, LQKENI. The CDR3 sequence is CASSPGTSNAPDTQYF. As DNA, the CDR3 is TGTGCCAGCTCACCAGGGACTAGCAATGCTCCAGATACGCAGTATTTT.

Only a few counts were recorded for this clonotype. The chain is built from TRBV4-1 and TRBJ1-5, with 7 bases matching TRBD1. With V trimmed by 5 bases and J by 1 base, 5 bases remained unmatched. The CDR3 is made up of 15 amino acids. CDR1 is MGHRA and CDR2 is YSYEKL in the germline V gene. CDR3 residues: CASSEGARSNQPQHF. The CDR3 DNA follows: TGCGCCAGCAGCGAGGGGGCGCGAAGCAATCAGCCCCAGCATTTT.